These T cell receptor beta chains were read from a single sample in a study of shared clonotypes between healthy human individuals. Some clones are missing from TCRdb's copy, which holds only in-frame ones; the method was immunoSEQ multiplex PCR. Counted here are about 2.1 million clones, 85% to 95% occurring once; the ten biggest clones make up about 1.8%. Sequencing used naive CD8+ T cells from PBMCs. The source of these receptors is a man aged 18 to 29 in good health. Some clones in this sample may be carry-over from other donors' samples. Both conserved end residues are part of each CDR3. The D gene is left open where the match is weak. Some rows have no size entry. The others give once, few or many, or a class for an expanded clone.

>TRBJ1-5|.|TRBV2|14|.
CASSDSGARQPQHF
TGTGCCAGCAGTGACTCGGGTGCACGCCAGCCCCAGCATTTT
>TRBJ2-2|.|TRBV5-1|23|TRBD1
CASSLNRRPQWDREDKRTGELFF
TGCGCCAGCAGCTTGAATCGTCGACCCCAATGGGACAGGGAAGACAAGCGCACCGGGGAGCTGTTTTTT
>TRBJ1-1|.|TRBV10-3|12|.
CAAGVANTEAFF
TGTGCCGCTGGGGTGGCGAACACTGAAGCTTTCTTT
>TRBJ1-1|.|TRBV10-2|15|TRBD1
CASSLDRGRRTEAFF
TGCGCCAGCAGTCTGGACAGGGGGCGCCGGACTGAAGCTTTCTTT
>TRBJ2-5|.|TRBV13|14|TRBD1
CASSLGDRGETQYF
TGTGCCAGCAGCTTAGGCGACAGGGGAGAGACCCAGTACTTC
>TRBJ2-2|.|TRBV9|16|.
CASSLMGGPSTGELFF
TGTGCCAGCAGCTTGATGGGGGGACCCAGCACCGGGGAGCTGTTTTTT
>TRBJ2-1|.|TRBV9|19|TRBD2
CASSASPVGGLAGHNEQFF
TGTGCCAGCAGCGCCTCACCGGTGGGTGGACTAGCGGGGCACAATGAGCAGTTCTTC
>TRBJ2-7|.|TRBV2|13|.
CASRNVGTYEQYF
TGTGCCAGCAGGAACGTGGGGACCTACGAGCAGTACTTC
>TRBJ2-2|.|TRBV9|16|.
CASSVGAVAQPGELFF
TGTGCCAGCAGCGTAGGAGCGGTGGCGCAGCCCGGGGAGCTGTTTTTT
>TRBJ1-1|.|TRBV6-1|13|.
CASSEGQAWEAFF
TGTGCCAGCAGTGAAGGGCAGGCTTGGGAAGCTTTCTTT
>TRBJ1-4|.|TRBV9|13|.
CASSPRVPEKLFF
TGTGCCAGCAGCCCCCGTGTTCCCGAAAAACTGTTTTTT
>TRBJ2-7|few|TRBV6-5|14|TRBD1
CASSYGTGAYEQYF
TGTGCCAGCAGTTACGGGACAGGGGCCTACGAGCAGTACTTC
>TRBJ1-2|.|TRBV27|18|.
CASSLSPRQAAPNYGYTF
TGTGCCAGCAGTTTATCCCCCCGGCAGGCAGCGCCTAACTATGGCTACACCTTC
>TRBJ2-7|.|TRBV29-1|15|TRBD2
CSVAGLAGLSREQYF
TGCAGCGTCGCGGGACTAGCGGGATTATCTCGGGAGCAGTACTTC
>TRBJ2-7|once|TRBV7-8|13|TRBD2
CASSPGLAEEQYF
TGTGCCAGCAGCCCAGGACTAGCTGAAGAGCAGTACTTC
>TRBJ2-7|.|TRBV7-2|17|TRBD1
CASSPPLSRGPSYEQYF
TGTGCCAGCAGCCCCCCCCTCTCGAGGGGGCCCTCCTACGAGCAGTACTTC